Following are 15 T cell receptor beta chains from one sample sequenced in a study of T cell changes during pregnancy in multiple sclerosis. Repertoires were generated with immunoSEQ multiplex PCR, while TCRdb's copy carries only in-frame clones and drops some. The data show 35,000 to 50,000 clones, about 88% seen once. The sample here was CD4+ T cells from peripheral blood mononuclear cells, taken in the second trimester of pregnancy. The source of these receptors is a female donor with multiple sclerosis, enrolled in a pregnancy study.

The gene calls are TRBV7-3 and TRBJ2-3, with a possible D match to TRBD1 (5 bases). The V end lost 3 bases, the J end lost 3 bases, and 10 bases lay between the germline ends. CDR1 and CDR2 from the germline V gene are SGHTA and FQGTGA. The CDR3 runs to 14 residues. The CDR3 DNA reads TGTGCCAGCAGCTTTCAGAAGGGGACAGATACGCAGTATTTT. This encodes CASSFQKGTDTQYF.

This clone was seen once. The V call is TRBV7-9, the J call TRBJ2-7; possibly TRBD2 for D (6 bases). With 3 bases removed from V and 4 bases from J, the gap between germline ends came to 13 bases. The CDR3 length is 14 residues. The germline CDR1 and CDR2 sequences are SEHNR and FQNEAQ (reference sequence). The chain's CDR3 is CASSFQGREYEQYF. The CDR3 region has the DNA TGTGCCAGCAGCTTCCAGGGACGGGAGTACGAGCAGTACTTC. Supplemented by reference TRBV7-9 and TRBJ2-7, the full variable domain reads DTGVSQNPRHKITKRGQNVTFRCDPISEHNRLYWYRQTLGQGPEFLTYFQNEAQLEKSRLLSDRFSAERPKGSFSTLEIQRTEQGDSAMYLCASSFQGREYEQYFGPGTRLTVT.

V and J are TRBV28 and TRBJ1-2; weak D call: TRBD1 (6 bases). CDR1 MDHEN and CDR2 SYDVKM come from the germline V gene. The CDR3 runs to 14 residues. Deletions cut 5 bases from V and 4 bases from J, with 14 bases between. The CDR3 region is CASSLTGKGYGYTF. The CDR3 DNA reads TGTGCCAGCAGTCTCACAGGGAAGGGCTATGGCTACACCTTC.

This chain links TRBV6-4 with TRBJ2-1, with 7 bases identical to TRBD1. The V and J ends lost 10 bases and 3 bases, in that order; junction bases with no gene match: 12. The V gene's germline CDR1 is MRHNA and CDR2 SNTAGT. The CDR3 runs to 15 residues. In DNA, the CDR3 is TGTGCCAAGAGACAGGGATGGCGACGCTACAATGAGCAGTTCTTC. This sequence encodes CAKRQGWRRYNEQFF.

This chain connects TRBV15 to TRBJ2-1; 10 bases fit TRBD1. Trimming removed 1 base from V and 12 bases from J; junction bases left unmatched: 15. The CDR3 is 17 residues long. Germline V gene data show CDR1 as LNHNV and CDR2 as YYDKDF (reference sequence). The CDR3 DNA reads as TGTGCCACCAGCAGAGGTGGGGTCGGGACAGGGGAGAGGGGGCAGTTCTTC. It specifies CATSRGGVGTGERGQFF.

This CDR3 is CASSPPPGDEQFF. The CDR3, as DNA: TGTGCCAGCAGTCCCCCGCCAGGGGATGAGCAGTTCTTC. This rearrangement joins TRBV28 to TRBJ2-1; TRBD1 is a possible D gene (6 bases). The germline gives CDR1 MDHEN, CDR2 SYDVKM. V was trimmed by 5 bases and J by 8 bases, leaving 13 bases between them. This CDR3 region has 13 residues.

This clone is a singleton in its sample. The V gene is TRBV2, the J gene TRBJ2-2, with 8 bases fitting TRBD1. This CDR3 region has 12 residues. V was clipped by 7 bases and J by 7 bases; unmatched bases: 2. Germline lookup yields CDR1 SNHLY and CDR2 FYNNEI. CDR3 loop: CASTTGVGELFF. In nucleotides, the CDR3 is TGTGCCAGCACGACAGGGGTCGGGGAGCTGTTTTTT. The whole variable domain, filled in from reference TRBV2 and TRBJ2-2, reads EPEVTQTPSHQVTQMGQEVILRCVPISNHLYFYWYRQILGQKVEFLVSFYNNEISEKSEIFDDQFSVERPDGSNFTLKIRSTKLEDSAMYFCASTTGVGELFFGEGSRLTVL.

V is TRBV2 and J is TRBJ1-2; 10 positions agree with TRBD1. The CDR3 loop spans 15 amino acids. Trimming at V came to 8 bases and at J to 6 bases, leaving 12 bases not matched to a gene. The germline V gene encodes CDR1 SNHLY and CDR2 FYNNEI. CDR3 protein: CASRATGGNSHGYTF. The CDR3 DNA reads as TGTGCCAGCCGCGCGACAGGGGGCAACAGTCATGGCTACACCTTC.

This rearrangement joins TRBV27 to TRBJ2-7, with 10 bases lining up with TRBD1. Germline lookup yields CDR1 MNHEY and CDR2 SMNVEV (reference sequence). There are 15 residues in the CDR3. The V and J ends lost 3 bases and 3 bases, in that order; junction bases with no gene match: 5. CDR3 residues: CASSFRTGGLYEQYF. The CDR3 DNA follows: TGTGCCAGCAGTTTTAGGACAGGGGGGCTCTACGAGCAGTACTTC.

The V and J genes are TRBV6-1 and TRBJ2-2; no clear D. The CDR3 is made up of 14 amino acids. Deletions cut 0 bases from V and 4 bases from J, with 6 bases between. Germline loops: CDR1 MNHNS, CDR2 SASEGT. The CDR3 here is CASSEALSTGELFF. The CDR3 DNA sequence: TGTGCCAGCAGTGAAGCCCTCTCCACCGGGGAGCTGTTTTTT.

This chain uses TRBV9 with TRBJ2-7; 7 nucleotides line up with TRBD2. Germline CDR1 is SGDLS and CDR2 is YYNGEE. The V and J ends lost 2 bases and 7 bases, in that order; junction bases with no gene match: 18. The CDR3 is made up of 17 amino acids. CDR3 nucleotide sequence: TGTGCCAGCAGCGTCCTTGCGGGAGAGTTCTTAGTGGGAGAGCAGTACTTC. Its protein product is CASSVLAGEFLVGEQYF.

As regards this clone: The junction departs from the called germline gene at one end, perhaps through a read error. The chain has TRBV5-1 and TRBJ2-7, with D possibly being TRBD1 (6 bases). Germline V gives CDR1 SGHRS, CDR2 YFSETQ. The CDR3 consists of 16 residues. CDR3 protein: CASNLGMTGRSYEQYF. As DNA, the CDR3 is TGCGCCAGCAACTTGGGTATGACAGGCCGCTCCTACGAGCAGTACTTC. Drawing the rest from reference TRBV5-1 and TRBJ2-7, the complete variable domain is KAGVTQTPRYLIKTRGQQVTLSCSPISGHRSVSWYQQTPGQGLQFLFEYFSETQRNKGNFPGRFSGRQFSNSRSEMNVSTLELGDSALYLCASNLGMTGRSYEQYFGPGTRLTVT.

The V call is TRBV7-2, the J call TRBJ2-7, with D perhaps TRBD2 (6 bases). Germline V lookup: CDR1 SGHTA, CDR2 FQGNSA. The CDR3 covers 17 residues. Trimming took 2 bases from V and 3 from J, leaving 20 bases between them. CDR3 amino acids: CASSLRDSSIAHYEQYF. Here the CDR3 DNA reads TGTGCCAGCAGCTTAAGGGACTCATCTATAGCCCACTACGAGCAGTACTTC.

This rearrangement joins TRBV7-8 to TRBJ2-1, with TRBD2 matching 12 bases. CDR1 is SGHVS, CDR2 FQNEAQ, per germline. The CDR3 runs 19 residues. Germline trimming cut 5 bases from V and 7 bases from J; bases unmatched to any gene: 18. The CDR3 DNA reads as TGTGCCAGCAGCCCAACACCAAAAGGGCTAGCGGGAGGGAGGAATGAGCAGTTCTTC. Translating it yields CASSPTPKGLAGGRNEQFF. The full variable domain, completed using reference TRBV7-8 and TRBJ2-1, is GAGVSQSPRYKVAKRGQDVALRCDPISGHVSLFWYQQALGQGPEFLTYFQNEAQLDKSGLPSDRFFAERPEGSVSTLKIQRTQQEDSAVYLCASSPTPKGLAGGRNEQFFGPGTRLTVL.

This rearrangement joins TRBV10-3 to TRBJ2-3; 13 bases fit TRBD2. V trimming: 0 bases; J trimming: 2 bases; junction bases outside the gene matches: 8. Germline loops: CDR1 ENHRY, CDR2 SYGVKD. The CDR3 has 19 amino acids. CDR3 bases: TGTGCCATCAGTGAGTCCGCGCAAGGGACTAGCGGGAACACAGATACGCAGTATTTT. Translated: CAISESAQGTSGNTDTQYF.